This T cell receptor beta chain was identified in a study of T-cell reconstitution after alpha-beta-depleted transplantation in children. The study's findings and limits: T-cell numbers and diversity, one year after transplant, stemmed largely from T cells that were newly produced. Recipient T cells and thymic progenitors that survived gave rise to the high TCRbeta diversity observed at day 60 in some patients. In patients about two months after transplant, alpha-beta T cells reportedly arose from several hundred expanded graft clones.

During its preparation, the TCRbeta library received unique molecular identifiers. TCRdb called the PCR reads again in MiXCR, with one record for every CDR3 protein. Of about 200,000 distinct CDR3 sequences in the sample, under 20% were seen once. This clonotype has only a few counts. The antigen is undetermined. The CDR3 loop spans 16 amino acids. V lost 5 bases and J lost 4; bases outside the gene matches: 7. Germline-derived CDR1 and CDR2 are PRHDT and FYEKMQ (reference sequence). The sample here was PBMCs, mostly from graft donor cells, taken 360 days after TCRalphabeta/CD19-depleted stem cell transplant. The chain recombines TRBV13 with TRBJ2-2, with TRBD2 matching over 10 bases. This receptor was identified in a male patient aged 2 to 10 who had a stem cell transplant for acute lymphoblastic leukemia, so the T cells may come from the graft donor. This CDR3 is CASSQGLADSTGELFF. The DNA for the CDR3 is TGTGCCAGCAGCCAAGGACTAGCGGACAGCACCGGGGAGCTGTTTTTT.